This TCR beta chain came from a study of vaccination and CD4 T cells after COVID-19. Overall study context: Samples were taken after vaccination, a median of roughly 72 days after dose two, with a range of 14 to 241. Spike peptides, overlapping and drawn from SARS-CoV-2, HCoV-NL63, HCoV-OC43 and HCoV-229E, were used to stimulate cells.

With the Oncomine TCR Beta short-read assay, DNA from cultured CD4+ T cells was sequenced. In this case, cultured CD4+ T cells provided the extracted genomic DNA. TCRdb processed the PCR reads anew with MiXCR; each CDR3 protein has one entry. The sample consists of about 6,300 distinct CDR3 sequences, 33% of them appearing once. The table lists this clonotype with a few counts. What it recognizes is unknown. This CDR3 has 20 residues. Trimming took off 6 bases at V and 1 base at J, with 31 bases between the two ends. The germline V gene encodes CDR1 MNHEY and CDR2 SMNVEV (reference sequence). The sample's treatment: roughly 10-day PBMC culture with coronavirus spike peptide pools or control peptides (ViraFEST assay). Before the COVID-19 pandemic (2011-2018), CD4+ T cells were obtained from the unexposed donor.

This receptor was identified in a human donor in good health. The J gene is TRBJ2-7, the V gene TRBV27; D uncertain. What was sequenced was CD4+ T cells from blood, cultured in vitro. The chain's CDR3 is CASSKISSLGIWDQSYEQYF. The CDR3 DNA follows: TGTGCCAGCAGCAAGATATCGAGCCTTGGAATTTGGGATCAATCCTACGAGCAGTACTTC.